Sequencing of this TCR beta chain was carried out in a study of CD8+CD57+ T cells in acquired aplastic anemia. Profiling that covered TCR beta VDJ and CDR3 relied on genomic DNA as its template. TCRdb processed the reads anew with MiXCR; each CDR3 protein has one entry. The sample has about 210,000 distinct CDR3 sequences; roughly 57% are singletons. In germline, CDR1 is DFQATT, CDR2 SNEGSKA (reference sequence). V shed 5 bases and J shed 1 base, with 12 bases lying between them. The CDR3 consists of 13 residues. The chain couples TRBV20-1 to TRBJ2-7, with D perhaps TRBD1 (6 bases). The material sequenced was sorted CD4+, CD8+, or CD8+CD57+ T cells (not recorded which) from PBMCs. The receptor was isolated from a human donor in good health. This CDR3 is CSASQGGSYEQYF. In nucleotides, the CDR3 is TGCAGTGCTTCCCAAGGGGGATCCTACGAGCAGTACTTC.